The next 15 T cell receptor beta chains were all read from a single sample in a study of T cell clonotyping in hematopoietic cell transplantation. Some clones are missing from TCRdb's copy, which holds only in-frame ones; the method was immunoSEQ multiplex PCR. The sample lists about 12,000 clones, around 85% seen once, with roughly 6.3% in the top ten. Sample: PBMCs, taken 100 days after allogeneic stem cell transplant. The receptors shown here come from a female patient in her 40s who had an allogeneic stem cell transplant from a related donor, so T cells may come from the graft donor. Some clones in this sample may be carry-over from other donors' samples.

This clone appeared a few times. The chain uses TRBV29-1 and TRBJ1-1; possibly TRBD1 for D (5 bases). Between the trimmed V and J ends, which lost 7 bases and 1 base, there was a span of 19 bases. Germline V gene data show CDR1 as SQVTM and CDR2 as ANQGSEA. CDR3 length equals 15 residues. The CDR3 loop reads CSAEGREDGNTEAFF. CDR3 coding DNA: TGCAGCGCCGAGGGCAGGGAAGATGGGAACACTGAAGCTTTCTTT.

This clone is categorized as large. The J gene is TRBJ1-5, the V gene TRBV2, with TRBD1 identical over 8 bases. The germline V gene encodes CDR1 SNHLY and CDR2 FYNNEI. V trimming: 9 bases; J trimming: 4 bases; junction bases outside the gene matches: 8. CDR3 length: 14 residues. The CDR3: CARGGTGGNQPQHF. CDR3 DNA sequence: TGTGCCAGGGGAGGTACAGGGGGAAATCAGCCCCAGCATTTT.

CDR3 coding DNA: TGCGCCAGCAGCCAAGATTTAAGGAGGGGCCAAGTGCAGTTCTTC. It codes for CASSQDLRRGQVQFF. The chain links TRBV4-3 to TRBJ2-1; maybe TRBD2 (6 bases). The V gene's germline CDR1 is LGHNA and CDR2 YSLEER. The CDR3 has 15 residues. The germline V and J ends were trimmed by 0 bases and 12 bases, with 18 bases remaining between them.

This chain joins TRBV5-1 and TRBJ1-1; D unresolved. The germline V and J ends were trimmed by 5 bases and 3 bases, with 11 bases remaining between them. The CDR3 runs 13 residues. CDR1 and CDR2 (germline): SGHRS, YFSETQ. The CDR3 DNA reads TGCGCCAGCAGTAGGCAGCACCACACTGAAGCTTTCTTT. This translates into CASSRQHHTEAFF.

CDR3 DNA: TGTGCCAGTAGTATCTATGCGGGCAGGGTAAACACTGAAGCTTTCTTT. This gives the protein CASSIYAGRVNTEAFF. This chain connects TRBV19 to TRBJ1-1, with a weak D call TRBD1 (5 bases). Germline-derived CDR1 and CDR2 are LNHDA and SQIVND (reference sequence). The CDR3 runs 16 residues. V gave up 3 bases and J gave up 2 bases, with 16 bases separating them.

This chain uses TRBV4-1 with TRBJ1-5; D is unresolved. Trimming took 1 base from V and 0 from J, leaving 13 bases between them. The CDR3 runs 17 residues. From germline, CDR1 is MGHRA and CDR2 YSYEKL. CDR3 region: CASSQAAGSYSNQPQHF. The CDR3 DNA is TGCGCCAGCAGCCAAGCTGCCGGATCTTATAGCAATCAGCCCCAGCATTTT.

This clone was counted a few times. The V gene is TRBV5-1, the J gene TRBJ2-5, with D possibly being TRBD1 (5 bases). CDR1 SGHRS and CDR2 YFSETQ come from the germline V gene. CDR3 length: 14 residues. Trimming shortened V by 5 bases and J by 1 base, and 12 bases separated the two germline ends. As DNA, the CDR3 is TGCGCCAGCAGGCTCTCGACAGCCCAAGAGACCCAGTACTTC. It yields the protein CASRLSTAQETQYF.

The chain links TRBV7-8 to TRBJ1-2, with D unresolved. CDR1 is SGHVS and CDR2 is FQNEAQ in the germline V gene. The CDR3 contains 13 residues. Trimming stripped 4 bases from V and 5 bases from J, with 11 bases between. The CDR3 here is CASSSSTLYGYTF. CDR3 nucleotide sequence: TGTGCCAGCAGCTCGTCGACACTGTATGGCTACACCTTC.

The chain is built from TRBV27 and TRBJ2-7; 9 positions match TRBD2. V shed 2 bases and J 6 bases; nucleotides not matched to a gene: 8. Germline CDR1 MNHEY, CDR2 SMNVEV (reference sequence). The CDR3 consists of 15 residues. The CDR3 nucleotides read TGTGCCAGCAGTTTAGAGGCGGGAGGGTTCAGCGAGCAGTACTTC. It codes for CASSLEAGGFSEQYF.

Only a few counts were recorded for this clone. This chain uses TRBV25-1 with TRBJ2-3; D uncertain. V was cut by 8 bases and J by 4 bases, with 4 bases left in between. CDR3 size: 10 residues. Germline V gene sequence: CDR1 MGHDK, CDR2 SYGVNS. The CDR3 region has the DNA TGTGCCAGCGCTGCAGATACGCAGTATTTT. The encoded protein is CASAADTQYF.

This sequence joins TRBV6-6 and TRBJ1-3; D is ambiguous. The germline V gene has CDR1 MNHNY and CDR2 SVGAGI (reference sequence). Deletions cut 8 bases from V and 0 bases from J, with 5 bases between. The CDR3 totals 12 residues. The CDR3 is CASSYSGNTIYF. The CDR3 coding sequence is TGTGCCAGCTCATACTCTGGAAACACCATATATTTT.

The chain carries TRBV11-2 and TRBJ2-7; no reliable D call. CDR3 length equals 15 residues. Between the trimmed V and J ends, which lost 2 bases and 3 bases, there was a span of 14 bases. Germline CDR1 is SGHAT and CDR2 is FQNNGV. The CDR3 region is CASSLSTTLFYEQYF. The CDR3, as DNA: TGTGCCAGCAGCTTATCAACGACCCTTTTCTACGAGCAGTACTTC.

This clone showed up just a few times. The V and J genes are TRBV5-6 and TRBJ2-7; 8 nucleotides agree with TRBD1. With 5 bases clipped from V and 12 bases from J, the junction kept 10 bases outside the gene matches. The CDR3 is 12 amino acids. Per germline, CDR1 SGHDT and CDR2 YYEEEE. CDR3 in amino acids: CASSLDRVDSYF. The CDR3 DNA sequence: TGTGCCAGCAGTCTGGACAGGGTGGATTCGTACTTC.

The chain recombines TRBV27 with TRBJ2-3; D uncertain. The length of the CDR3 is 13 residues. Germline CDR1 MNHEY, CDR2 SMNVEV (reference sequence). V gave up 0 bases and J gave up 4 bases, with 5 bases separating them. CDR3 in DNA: TGTGCCAGCAGTTTATCTCGCCCAGATACGCAGTATTTT. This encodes CASSLSRPDTQYF.

The CDR3 DNA reads TGTGCCAGCGGGCAAACAGGGGGATACACTGAAGCTTTCTTT. Its translation: CASGQTGGYTEAFF. The V and J genes are TRBV2 and TRBJ1-1; 8 bases match TRBD1. The trim removed 8 bases at V and 3 bases at J, leaving 8 bases unmatched. This CDR3 is 14 amino acids long. Germline CDR1 is SNHLY and CDR2 is FYNNEI.